This T cell receptor beta chain was recorded in a study of T cell responses to AZD1222 COVID-19 vaccine. On this clone: Its specificity is unknown.

Generated by immunoSEQ multiplex PCR, the TCRdb table keeps only in-frame clones and is missing some. The profile covers about 78,000 clones, with approximately 90% appearing a single time and 3.3% taken by the ten largest. Findings and caveats of the study: Compared with day 0, the breadth and depth of the Spike-specific TCR repertoire rose significantly after two doses of AZD1222. Spike regions recognized by vaccine-associated CD4 TCRs spanned the protein, led by 160-218 and 743-854. Donors in the cohort were predominantly white British and more often female, and clonal diversity was possibly underestimated.

Sequencing used peripheral blood, obtained 28 days after the second AZD1222 dose. The source of this sequence is an adult who received the AZD1222 COVID-19 vaccine.

The CDR3 is CASSSVVNEKLFF. As DNA, the CDR3 is TGCGCCAGCAGCTCGGTTGTTAATGAAAAACTGTTTTTT. V usage is TRBV5-1 and J usage is TRBJ1-4; D remains ambiguous. The ends were cut back, 3 bases at V and 4 bases at J, with 7 bases in the middle. Germline CDR1 SGHRS, CDR2 YFSETQ. The CDR3 is made up of 13 amino acids.